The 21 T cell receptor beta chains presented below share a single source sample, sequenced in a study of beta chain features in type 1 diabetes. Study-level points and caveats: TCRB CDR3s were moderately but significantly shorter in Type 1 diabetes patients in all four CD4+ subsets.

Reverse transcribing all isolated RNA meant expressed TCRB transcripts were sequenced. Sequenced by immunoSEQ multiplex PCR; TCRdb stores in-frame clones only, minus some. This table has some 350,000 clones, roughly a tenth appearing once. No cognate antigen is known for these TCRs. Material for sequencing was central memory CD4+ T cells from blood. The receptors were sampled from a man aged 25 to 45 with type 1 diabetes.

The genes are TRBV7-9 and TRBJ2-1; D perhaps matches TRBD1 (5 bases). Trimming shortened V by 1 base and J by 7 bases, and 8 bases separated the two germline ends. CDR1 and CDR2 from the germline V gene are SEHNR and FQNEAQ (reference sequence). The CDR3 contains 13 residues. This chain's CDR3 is CASSLGRDNEQFF. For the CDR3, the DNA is TGTGCCAGCAGCTTAGGCAGGGATAATGAGCAGTTCTTC. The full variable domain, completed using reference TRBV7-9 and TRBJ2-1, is DTGVSQNPRHKITKRGQNVTFRCDPISEHNRLYWYRQTLGQGPEFLTYFQNEAQLEKSRLLSDRFSAERPKGSFSTLEIQRTEQGDSAMYLCASSLGRDNEQFFGPGTRLTVL.

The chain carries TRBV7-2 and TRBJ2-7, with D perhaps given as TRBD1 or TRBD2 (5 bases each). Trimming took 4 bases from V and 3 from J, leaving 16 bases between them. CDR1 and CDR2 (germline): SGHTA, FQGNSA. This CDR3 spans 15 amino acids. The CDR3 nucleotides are TGTGCCAGCAGCTCGGGACCCACTGGCGACTACGAGCAGTACTTC. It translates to CASSSGPTGDYEQYF.

The CDR3 loop is CASSPDTANYGYTF. In DNA, the CDR3 is TGTGCCAGCAGCCCGGACACCGCTAACTATGGCTACACCTTC. The chain is built from TRBV7-8 and TRBJ1-2, with a weak D call TRBD1 (5 bases). The CDR3 runs 14 residues. Germline lookup yields CDR1 SGHVS and CDR2 FQNEAQ. Trimming cost V 5 bases and J 0 bases, with 10 bases left between them.

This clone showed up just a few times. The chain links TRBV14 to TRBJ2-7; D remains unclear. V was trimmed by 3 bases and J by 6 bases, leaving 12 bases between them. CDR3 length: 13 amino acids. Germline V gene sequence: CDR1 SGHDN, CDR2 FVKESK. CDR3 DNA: TGTGCCAGCAGCCAGGCCCAGATCAGCGAGCAGTACTTC. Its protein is CASSQAQISEQYF.

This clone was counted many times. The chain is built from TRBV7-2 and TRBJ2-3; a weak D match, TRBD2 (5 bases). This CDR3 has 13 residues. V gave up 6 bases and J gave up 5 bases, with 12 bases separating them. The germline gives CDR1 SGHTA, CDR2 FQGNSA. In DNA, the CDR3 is TGTGCCAGCAGTATCGGGGTGGGAGATACGCAGTATTTT. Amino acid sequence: CASSIGVGDTQYF.

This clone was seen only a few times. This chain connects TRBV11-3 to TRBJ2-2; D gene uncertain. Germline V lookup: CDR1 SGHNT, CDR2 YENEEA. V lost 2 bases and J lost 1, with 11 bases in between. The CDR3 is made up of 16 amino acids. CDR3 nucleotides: TGTGCCAGCAGCTTACACCGAGAAGTGAACACCGGGGAGCTGTTTTTT. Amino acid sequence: CASSLHREVNTGELFF. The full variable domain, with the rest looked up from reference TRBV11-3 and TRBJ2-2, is EAGVVQSPRYKIIEKKQPVAFWCNPISGHNTLYWYLQNLGQGPELLIRYENEEAVDDSQLPKDRFSAERLKGVDSTLKIQPAELGDSAVYLCASSLHREVNTGELFFGEGSRLTVL.

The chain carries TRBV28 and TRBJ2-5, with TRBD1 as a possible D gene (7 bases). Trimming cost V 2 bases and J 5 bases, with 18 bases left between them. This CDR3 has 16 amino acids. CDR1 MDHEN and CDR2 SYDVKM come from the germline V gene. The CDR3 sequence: CASSLASGGGWETQYF. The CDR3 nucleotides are TGTGCCAGCAGTTTAGCATCAGGAGGGGGCTGGGAGACCCAGTACTTC.

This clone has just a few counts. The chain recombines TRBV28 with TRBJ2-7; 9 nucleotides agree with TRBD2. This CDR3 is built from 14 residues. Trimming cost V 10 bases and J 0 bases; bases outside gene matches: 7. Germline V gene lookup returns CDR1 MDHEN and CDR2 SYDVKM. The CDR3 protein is CATRTSAISYEQYF. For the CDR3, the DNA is TGTGCCACCCGGACTAGCGCGATCTCCTACGAGCAGTACTTC.

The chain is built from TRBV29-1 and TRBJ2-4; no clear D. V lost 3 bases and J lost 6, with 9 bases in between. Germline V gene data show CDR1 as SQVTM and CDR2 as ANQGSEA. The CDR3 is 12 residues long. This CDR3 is CSVESGSNIQYF. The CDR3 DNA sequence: TGCAGCGTTGAGTCCGGGTCAAACATTCAGTACTTC.

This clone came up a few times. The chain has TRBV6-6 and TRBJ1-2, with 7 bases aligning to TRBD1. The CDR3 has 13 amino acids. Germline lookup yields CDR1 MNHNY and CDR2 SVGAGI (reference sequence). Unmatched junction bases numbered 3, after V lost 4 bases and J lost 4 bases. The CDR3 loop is CASSSDRSYGYTF. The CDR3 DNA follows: TGTGCCAGCAGTTCGGACAGGTCCTATGGCTACACCTTC.

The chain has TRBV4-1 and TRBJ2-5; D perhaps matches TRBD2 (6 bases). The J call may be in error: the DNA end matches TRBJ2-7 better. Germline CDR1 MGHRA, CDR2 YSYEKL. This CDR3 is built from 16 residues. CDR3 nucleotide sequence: TGCGCCAGCAGCCAAGATCAGGGCGGGAACCCCTACGAGCAGTACTTC. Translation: CASSQDQGGNPYEQYF.

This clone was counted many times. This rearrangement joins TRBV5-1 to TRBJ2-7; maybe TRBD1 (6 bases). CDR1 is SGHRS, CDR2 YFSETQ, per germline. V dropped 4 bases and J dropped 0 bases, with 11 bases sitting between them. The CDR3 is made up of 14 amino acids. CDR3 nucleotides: TGCGCCAGCAGCCCGGGACACAGCTCCTACGAGCAGTACTTC. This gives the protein CASSPGHSSYEQYF.

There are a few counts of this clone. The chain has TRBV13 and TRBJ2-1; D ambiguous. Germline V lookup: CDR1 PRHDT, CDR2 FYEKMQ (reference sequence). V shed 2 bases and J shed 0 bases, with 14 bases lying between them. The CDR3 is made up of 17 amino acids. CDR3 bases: TGTGCCAGCAGCTTAACCTCCGGCAGAGGCTCCTACAATGAGCAGTTCTTC. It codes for CASSLTSGRGSYNEQFF.

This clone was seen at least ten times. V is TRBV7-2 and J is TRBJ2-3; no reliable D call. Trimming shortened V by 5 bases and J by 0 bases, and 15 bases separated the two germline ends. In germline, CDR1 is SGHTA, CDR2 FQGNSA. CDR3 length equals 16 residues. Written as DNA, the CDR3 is TGTGCCAGCAGCAAAGAGCAAGTCCCTAGCACAGATACGCAGTATTTT. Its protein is CASSKEQVPSTDTQYF.

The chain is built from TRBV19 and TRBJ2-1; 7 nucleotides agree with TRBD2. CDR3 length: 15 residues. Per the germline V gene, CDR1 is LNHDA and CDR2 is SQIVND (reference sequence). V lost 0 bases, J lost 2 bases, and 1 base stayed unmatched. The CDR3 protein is CASSIDGRTYNEQFF. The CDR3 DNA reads TGTGCCAGTAGTATAGACGGGAGGACCTACAATGAGCAGTTCTTC. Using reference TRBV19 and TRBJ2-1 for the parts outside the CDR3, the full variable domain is DGGITQSPKYLFRKEGQNVTLSCEQNLNHDAMYWYRQDPGQGLRLIYYSQIVNDFQKGDIAEGYSVSREKKESFPLTVTSAQKNPTAFYLCASSIDGRTYNEQFFGPGTRLTVL.

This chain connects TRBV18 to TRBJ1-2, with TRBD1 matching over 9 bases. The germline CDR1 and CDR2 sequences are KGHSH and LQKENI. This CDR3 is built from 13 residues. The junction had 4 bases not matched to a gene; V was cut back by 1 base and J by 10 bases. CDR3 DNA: TGTGCCAGCTCACCACGAACAGGGGGCCCCTACACCTTC. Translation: CASSPRTGGPYTF.

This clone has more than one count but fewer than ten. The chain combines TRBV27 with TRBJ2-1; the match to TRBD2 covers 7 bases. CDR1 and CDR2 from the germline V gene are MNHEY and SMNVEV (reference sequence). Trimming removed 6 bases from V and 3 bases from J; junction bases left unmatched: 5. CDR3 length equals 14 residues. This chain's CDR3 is CASSRGEGYNEQFF. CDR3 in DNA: TGTGCCAGCAGCCGGGGGGAGGGCTACAATGAGCAGTTCTTC.

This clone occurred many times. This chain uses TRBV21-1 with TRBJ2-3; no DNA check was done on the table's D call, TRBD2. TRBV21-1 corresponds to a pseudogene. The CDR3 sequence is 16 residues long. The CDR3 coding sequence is TGTGCCAGCACCGACCCCCGGAGGATCCGCACAGATACGCAGTATTTT. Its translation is CASTDPRRIRTDTQYF.

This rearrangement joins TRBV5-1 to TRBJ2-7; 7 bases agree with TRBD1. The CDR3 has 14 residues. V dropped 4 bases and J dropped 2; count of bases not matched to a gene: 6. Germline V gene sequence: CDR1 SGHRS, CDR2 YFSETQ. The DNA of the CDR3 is TGCGCCAGCAGCCTGACGGGACAGACCTACGAGCAGTACTTC. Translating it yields CASSLTGQTYEQYF.

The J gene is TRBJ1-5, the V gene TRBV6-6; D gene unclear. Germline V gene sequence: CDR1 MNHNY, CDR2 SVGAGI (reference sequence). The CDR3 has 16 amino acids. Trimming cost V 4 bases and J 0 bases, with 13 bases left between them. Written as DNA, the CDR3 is TGTGCCAGCAGTTGGACCGGGGTTGATAGCAATCAGCCCCAGCATTTT. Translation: CASSWTGVDSNQPQHF.

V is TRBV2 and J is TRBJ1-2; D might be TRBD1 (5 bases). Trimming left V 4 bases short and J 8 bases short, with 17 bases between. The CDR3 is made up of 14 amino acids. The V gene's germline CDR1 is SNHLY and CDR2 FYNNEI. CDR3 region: CASSVQGPGSGYTF. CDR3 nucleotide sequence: TGTGCCAGCAGTGTTCAGGGTCCGGGATCGGGCTACACCTTC.